This T cell receptor (beta chain) was captured in a study of cytomegalovirus exposure and HLA in healthy donors. Using immunoSEQ multiplex PCR, the repertoire was profiled, and TCRdb retains in-frame clones only, with some absent. Of about 49,000 clones detected, roughly 92% appear once; the ten largest clones hold under 1.5%. This clone was recorded only once. V lost 5 bases, J lost 1 base, and 10 bases stayed unmatched. The CDR3 length is 17 residues. Germline V gives CDR1 SGHTA, CDR2 FQGTGA. The sequencing input was PBMCs. The receptor was isolated from a man aged 18-30 years in good health and CMV-seronegative. The chain couples TRBV7-3 to TRBJ2-2; TRBD2 aligns across 7 bases. CDR3 in DNA: TGTGCCAGCAGCCCAAGGGGCGGACTAGGGAACACCGGGGAGCTGTTTTTT. Its translation is CASSPRGGLGNTGELFF. Supplemented by reference TRBV7-3 and TRBJ2-2, the full variable domain reads GAGVSQTPSNKVTEKGKYVELRCDPISGHTALYWYRQSLGQGPEFLIYFQGTGAADDSGLPNDRFFAVRPEGSVSTLKIQRTERGDSAVYLCASSPRGGLGNTGELFFGEGSRLTVL.